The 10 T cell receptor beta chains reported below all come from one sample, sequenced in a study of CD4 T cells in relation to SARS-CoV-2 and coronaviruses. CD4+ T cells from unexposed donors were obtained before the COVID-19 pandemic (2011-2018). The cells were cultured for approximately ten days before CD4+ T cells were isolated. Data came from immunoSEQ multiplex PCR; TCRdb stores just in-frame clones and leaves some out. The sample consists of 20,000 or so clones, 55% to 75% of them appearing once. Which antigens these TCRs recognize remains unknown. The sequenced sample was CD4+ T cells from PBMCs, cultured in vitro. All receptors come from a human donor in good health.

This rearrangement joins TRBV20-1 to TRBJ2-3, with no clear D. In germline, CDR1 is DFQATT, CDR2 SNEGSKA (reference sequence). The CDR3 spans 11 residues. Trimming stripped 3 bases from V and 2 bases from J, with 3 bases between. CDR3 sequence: CSASDTDTQYF. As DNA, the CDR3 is TGCAGTGCTAGCGACACAGATACGCAGTATTTT.

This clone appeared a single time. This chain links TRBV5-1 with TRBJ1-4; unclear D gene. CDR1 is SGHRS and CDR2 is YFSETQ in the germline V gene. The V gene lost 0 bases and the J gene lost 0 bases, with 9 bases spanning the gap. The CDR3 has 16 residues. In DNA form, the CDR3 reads TGCGCCAGCAGCTTGGTGCCAGCGTCAACTAATGAAAAACTGTTTTTT. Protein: CASSLVPASTNEKLFF.

CDR3 sequence (DNA): TGTGCCAGCAGCTTACAGGGGGCTGACACTGAAGCTTTCTTT. It specifies CASSLQGADTEAFF. The rearrangement links TRBV7-2 to TRBJ1-1; 8 bases fit TRBD1. The V and J ends lost 2 bases and 3 bases, in that order; junction bases with no gene match: 2. Germline values: CDR1 SGHTA, CDR2 FQGNSA. The CDR3 extends over 14 amino acids.

This chain's CDR3 is CARSSTGPPTEAFF. CDR3 in DNA: TGTGCCAGAAGCTCGACAGGGCCCCCCACTGAAGCTTTCTTT. This chain links TRBV5-3 with TRBJ1-1; TRBD1 aligns across 7 bases. TRBV5-3 is sorted into the ORF group, with uncertain function. The CDR3 extends over 14 amino acids. V shed 3 bases, J shed 4 bases, and the junction held 6 bases outside the gene matches.

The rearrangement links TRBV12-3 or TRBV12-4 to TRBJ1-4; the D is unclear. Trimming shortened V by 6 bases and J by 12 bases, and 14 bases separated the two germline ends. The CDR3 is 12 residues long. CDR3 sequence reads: CASSREGLELFF. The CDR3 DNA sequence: TGTGCCAGCAGCCGCGAAGGGCTGGAACTGTTTTTT.

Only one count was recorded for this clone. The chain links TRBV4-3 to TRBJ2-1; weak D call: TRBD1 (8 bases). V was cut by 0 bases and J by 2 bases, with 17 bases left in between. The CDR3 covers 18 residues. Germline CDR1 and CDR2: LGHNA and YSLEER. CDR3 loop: CASSQDFRGLAAYNEQFF. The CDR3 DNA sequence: TGCGCCAGCAGCCAAGATTTCAGGGGGCTAGCGGCCTACAATGAGCAGTTCTTC.

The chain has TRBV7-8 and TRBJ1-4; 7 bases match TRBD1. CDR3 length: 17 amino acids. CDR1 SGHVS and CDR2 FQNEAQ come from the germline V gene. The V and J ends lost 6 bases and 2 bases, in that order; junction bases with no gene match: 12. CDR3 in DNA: TGTGCCAGCAGTCATGACAAAACAGGGGCCACTAATGAAAAACTGTTTTTT. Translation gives CASSHDKTGATNEKLFF.

This chain's CDR3 is CSVSMGGDNSPLHF. As DNA, the CDR3 is TGCAGCGTATCAATGGGGGGCGATAATTCACCCCTCCACTTT. The rearrangement links TRBV29-1 to TRBJ1-6, with D maybe TRBD1 (6 bases). The CDR3 spans 14 residues. The germline V and J ends were trimmed by 6 bases and 5 bases, with 14 bases remaining between them. Germline-derived CDR1 and CDR2 are SQVTM and ANQGSEA.

This CDR3 reads CASSYSHGKNTEAFF. CDR3 coding DNA: TGTGCCAGCAGTTACTCTCACGGGAAGAACACTGAAGCTTTCTTT. The genes are TRBV6-6 and TRBJ1-1; no definite D call. CDR3 length: 15 amino acids. Germline V gene data show CDR1 as MNHNY and CDR2 as SVGAGI (reference sequence). The V gene lost 0 bases and the J gene lost 1 base, with 9 bases spanning the gap.

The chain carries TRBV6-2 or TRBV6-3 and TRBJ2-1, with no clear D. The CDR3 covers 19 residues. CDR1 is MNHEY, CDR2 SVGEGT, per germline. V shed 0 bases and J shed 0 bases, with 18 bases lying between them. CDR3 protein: CASSYSRRLSYFSYNEQFF. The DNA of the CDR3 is TGTGCCAGCAGTTACTCGAGACGTTTAAGTTACTTCTCCTACAATGAGCAGTTCTTC.